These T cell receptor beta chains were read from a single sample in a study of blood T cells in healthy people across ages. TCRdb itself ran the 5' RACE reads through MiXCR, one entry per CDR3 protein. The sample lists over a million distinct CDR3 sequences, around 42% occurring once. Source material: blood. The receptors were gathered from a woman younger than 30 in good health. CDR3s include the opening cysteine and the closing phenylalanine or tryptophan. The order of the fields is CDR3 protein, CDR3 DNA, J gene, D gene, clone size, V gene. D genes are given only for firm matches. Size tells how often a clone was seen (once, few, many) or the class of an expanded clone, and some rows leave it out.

CDR3: CASSSTGGTYNEQYF
DNA: TGTGCCAGCAGTTCGACAGGGGGTACCTACAATGAGCAGTACTTC
J: TRBJ2-7
D: TRBD1
size: .
V: TRBV12-3/TRBV12-4

CDR3: CASSFGSRPSYEQYF
DNA: TGTGCCAGCAGTTTCGGAAGCAGACCCTCCTACGAGCAGTACTTC
J: TRBJ2-7
D: .
size: .
V: TRBV28

CDR3: CASSRLSQGLADYNEQFF
DNA: TGCGCCAGCAGTCGGCTCAGCCAGGGATTAGCGGACTACAATGAGCAGTTCTTC
J: TRBJ2-1
D: .
size: once
V: TRBV4-1

CDR3: CASSEVSLLQETQYF
DNA: TGTGCCAGCAGTGAAGTATCCCTGCTCCAAGAGACCCAGTACTTC
J: TRBJ2-5
D: .
size: .
V: TRBV2

CDR3: CASSQRRRNRGRNEQFF
DNA: TGCGCCAGCAGTCAACGAAGAAGGAACAGGGGTCGCAATGAGCAGTTCTTC
J: TRBJ2-1
D: TRBD1
size: .
V: TRBV23-1

CDR3: CASSDPPGILEGYTF
DNA: TGTGCCAGCAGTGACCCCCCTGGTATTCTGGAAGGCTACACCTTC
J: TRBJ1-2
D: .
size: .
V: TRBV6-4

CDR3: CASRPTSGIGLYEQFF
DNA: TGTGCCAGCAGACCCACTAGCGGGATAGGTCTATATGAGCAGTTCTTC
J: TRBJ2-1
D: TRBD2
size: .
V: TRBV12-3/TRBV12-4

CDR3: CASSLEGLAGGETQYF
DNA: TGTGCCAGCAGCTTGGAGGGACTAGCGGGAGGCGAGACCCAGTACTTC
J: TRBJ2-5
D: TRBD2
size: .
V: TRBV5-5

CDR3: CSASLNEQFF
DNA: TGCAGTGCTAGCCTCAATGAGCAGTTCTTC
J: TRBJ2-1
D: .
size: .
V: TRBV20-1

CDR3: CASSQGGTGGEAFF
DNA: TGTGCCAGCAGCCAAGGAGGGACAGGGGGTGAAGCTTTCTTT
J: TRBJ1-1
D: TRBD1
size: few
V: TRBV3-1

CDR3: CASRPGLGRGNTQYF
DNA: TGTGCCAGCAGACCGGGACTAGGAAGGGGGAATACGCAGTATTTT
J: TRBJ2-3
D: TRBD2
size: few
V: TRBV3-1

CDR3: CASSARTANTEAFF
DNA: TGCGCCAGCAGCGCCCGGACAGCGAACACTGAAGCTTTCTTT
J: TRBJ1-1
D: .
size: few
V: TRBV5-1

CDR3: CASSLGLVAGSGPEQFF
DNA: TGTGCCAGCAGCTTGGGGCTGGTAGCGGGGTCTGGTCCTGAGCAGTTCTTC
J: TRBJ2-1
D: TRBD2
size: few
V: TRBV7-9

CDR3: CASSFDQGRGYEQYF
DNA: TGTGCCAGCAGCTTCGACCAGGGAAGGGGCTACGAGCAGTACTTC
J: TRBJ2-7
D: .
size: .
V: TRBV7-9

CDR3: CASSPRTGGLEQYF
DNA: TGTGCCAGCAGTCCACGGACGGGGGGCCTCGAGCAGTACTTC
J: TRBJ2-7
D: .
size: few
V: TRBV2